These T cell receptor beta chains were read from a single sample in a study of post-analysis software for immune sequencing data. One entry per CDR3 protein, called by TCRdb with MiXCR from the PCR reads. The sample lists around 440,000 distinct CDR3 sequences, roughly 46% occurring once. The sample comprised blood. The receptors derive from a girl aged 10 to 17 with multiple sclerosis. Each CDR3 is given with its conserved first and last residue. A D gene is named only where the DNA matches it firmly. Clone size, where shown, is once, few, many, or a class for clones that have expanded.

>NA|TRBJ2-5|NA|TRBV4-2
CASSQEAGLLQETQYF
TGTGCCAGCAGCCAAGAGGCCGGACTTTTACAAGAGACCCAGTACTTC
>NA|TRBJ2-7|TRBD2|TRBV12-3/TRBV12-4
CASSFSGSGIEQYF
TGTGCCAGCAGTTTCAGCGGGAGTGGGATCGAGCAGTACTTC
>NA|TRBJ1-5|NA|TRBV7-2
CASSLSGLYQPQHF
TGTGCCAGCAGCTTATCAGGACTATATCAGCCCCAGCATTTT
>few|TRBJ2-5|NA|TRBV28
CASSKRTQETQYF
TGTGCCAGCAGTAAAAGGACACAAGAGACCCAGTACTTC
>NA|TRBJ1-6|NA|TRBV7-9
CASSSGAPLASPLHF
TGTGCCAGCAGCTCGGGGGCGCCCCTTGCCTCACCCCTCCACTTT
>NA|TRBJ2-1|TRBD1|TRBV27
CASSWTGGLVNEQFF
TGTGCCAGCAGTTGGACAGGGGGATTGGTCAATGAGCAGTTCTTC
>NA|TRBJ1-1|NA|TRBV29-1
CSVTRQLDTEAFF
TGCAGCGTCACCAGACAGTTGGACACTGAAGCTTTCTTT
>NA|TRBJ2-3|TRBD1|TRBV27
CTSSLWGQGTDTQYF
TGTACCAGCAGTTTATGGGGACAGGGAACAGATACGCAGTATTTT
>many|TRBJ2-2|TRBD1|TRBV13
CASSLEPGQKNTGELFF
TGTGCCAGCAGCTTAGAGCCGGGACAGAAAAACACCGGGGAGCTGTTTTTT
>NA|TRBJ2-7|TRBD1|TRBV5-1
CASREDNRGTCEQYF
TGCGCCAGCAGGGAAGACAACAGGGGAACCTGCGAGCAGTACTTC
>few|TRBJ2-1|NA|TRBV20-1
CSASARYYNEQFF
TGCAGTGCGTCCGCTCGCTACTACAATGAGCAGTTCTTC
>NA|TRBJ2-1|NA|TRBV28
CASSLMRNNEQFF
TGTGCCAGCAGTTTAATGAGAAACAATGAGCAGTTCTTC
>NA|TRBJ2-1|NA|TRBV24-1
CATSDSSFVQGSDEQFF
TGTGCCACCAGTGATTCCTCTTTTGTGCAGGGGAGCGATGAGCAGTTCTTC
>NA|TRBJ1-2|TRBD1|TRBV4-2
CASSQDMADRDYGYTF
TGTGCCAGCAGCCAAGATATGGCGGACAGGGACTATGGCTACACCTTC
>NA|TRBJ2-1|NA|TRBV28
CASFTGTRADNGQFF
TGTGCCAGCTTCACCGGGACTCGCGCCGACAATGGGCAGTTCTTC
>few|TRBJ2-5|NA|TRBV5-6
CASRCSETQYF
TGTGCCAGCAGATGTTCAGAGACCCAGTACTTC
>NA|TRBJ2-5|NA|TRBV7-2
CASSLSTGQETQYF
TGTGCCAGCAGCTTAAGTACAGGCCAAGAGACCCAGTACTTC
>NA|TRBJ2-3|TRBD2|TRBV20-1
CSAFVPGRAGGGTDTQYF
TGCAGTGCTTTCGTTCCGGGACGAGCGGGAGGGGGCACAGATACGCAGTATTTT